The 9 T cell receptor beta chains below all came from one sample that was sequenced in a study of cytomegalovirus exposure and HLA in healthy donors. Vbeta (60) and Jbeta (13) primers were used in the PCR. Profiling relied on immunoSEQ multiplex PCR, and the TCRdb table lists in-frame clones only, not all of them. The table lists approximately 140,000 clones, 75% of them singletons. Sequenced: PBMCs. The origin of the receptors is a man between 40 and 49 years old in good health and CMV-seronegative.

The CDR3 protein is CASSINSDEQFF. The DNA for the CDR3 is TGTGCCAGCAGCATCAACTCGGATGAGCAGTTCTTC. The V call is TRBV11-3, the J call TRBJ2-1, with no clear D. The CDR3 is 12 residues long. Germline CDR1 reads SGHNT; CDR2 reads YENEEA. V lost 5 bases and J 8 bases, leaving 10 bases between the germline ends.

This clone came up a few times. This chain connects TRBV4-2 to TRBJ1-1, with D possibly matching TRBD1 (6 bases). The CDR3 extends over 14 amino acids. Trimming cost V 8 bases and J 3 bases, with 16 bases left between them. CDR1 is LGHNA, CDR2 YNFKEQ, per germline. CDR3 region: CASQAQGQDTEAFF. CDR3 in DNA: TGTGCCAGCCAAGCTCAGGGGCAGGACACTGAAGCTTTCTTT.

The chain carries TRBV6-6 and TRBJ2-5; 8 positions match TRBD2. Trimming at V came to 6 bases and at J to 3 bases, leaving 3 bases not matched to a gene. The CDR3 has 13 residues. Germline V lookup: CDR1 MNHNY, CDR2 SVGAGI (reference sequence). The CDR3, as DNA: TGTGCCAGCAGCCCGCGGGGGGAAGAGACCCAGTACTTC. It specifies CASSPRGEETQYF.

V usage is TRBV21-1 and J usage is TRBJ2-5; TRBD2, as called in the table, went unchecked against the DNA. TRBV21-1 constitutes a pseudogene. The CDR3 is 16 amino acids. CDR3 DNA: TGTGCCAGCAGCCCCCCGGGCCTAGCGGCAAAAGAGACCCAGTACTTC. Translation: CASSPPGLAAKETQYF.

J is TRBJ2-2 and V is TRBV7-2, with a weak D call TRBD1 (6 bases). Germline V gene lookup returns CDR1 SGHTA and CDR2 FQGNSA. V was cut by 9 bases and J by 4 bases, with 15 bases left in between. This CDR3 has 14 residues. CDR3 coding DNA: TGTGCCAGTGGCAGGGGTATGGGCACCGGGGAGCTGTTTTTT. Its translation: CASGRGMGTGELFF.

The chain's CDR3 is CASGPQDTQYF. The DNA of the CDR3 is TGTGCTAGTGGTCCCCAGGATACGCAGTATTTT. The chain carries TRBV12-5 and TRBJ2-3; D remains unclear. The CDR3 has 11 amino acids. V dropped 5 bases and J dropped 6 bases, with 6 bases sitting between them. Looked up from germline, CDR1 is LGHNT and CDR2 is FRNRAP.

This clone was detected only once. The chain uses TRBV5-1 and TRBJ2-3; 8 nucleotides agree with TRBD2. Germline values: CDR1 SGHRS, CDR2 YFSETQ. With 1 base clipped from V and 0 bases from J, the junction kept 4 bases outside the gene matches. This CDR3 is 16 amino acids long. The CDR3 DNA is TGCGCCAGCAGCTTGTTAGCGGGGTCTAGCACAGATACGCAGTATTTT. Amino acids: CASSLLAGSSTDTQYF.

This sequence joins TRBV15 and TRBJ2-7, with 10 bases fitting TRBD1. V shed 8 bases and J 4 bases; nucleotides not matched to a gene: 11. The germline V gene encodes CDR1 LNHNV and CDR2 YYDKDF (reference sequence). The CDR3 is made up of 15 amino acids. CDR3: CATASPRDRGYEQYF. DNA of the CDR3: TGTGCCACCGCTTCCCCCCGGGACAGGGGATACGAGCAGTACTTC.

The rearrangement joins TRBV7-6 to TRBJ1-6; D call uncertain. Germline CDR1 and CDR2: SGHVS and FNYEAQ. There are 16 residues in the CDR3. V shed 5 bases and J shed 7 bases, with 18 bases lying between them. The CDR3 DNA reads as TGTGCCAGCAGCCTCCGTGGGCGGGGATTGAATTCACCCCTCCACTTT. It translates to CASSLRGRGLNSPLHF.